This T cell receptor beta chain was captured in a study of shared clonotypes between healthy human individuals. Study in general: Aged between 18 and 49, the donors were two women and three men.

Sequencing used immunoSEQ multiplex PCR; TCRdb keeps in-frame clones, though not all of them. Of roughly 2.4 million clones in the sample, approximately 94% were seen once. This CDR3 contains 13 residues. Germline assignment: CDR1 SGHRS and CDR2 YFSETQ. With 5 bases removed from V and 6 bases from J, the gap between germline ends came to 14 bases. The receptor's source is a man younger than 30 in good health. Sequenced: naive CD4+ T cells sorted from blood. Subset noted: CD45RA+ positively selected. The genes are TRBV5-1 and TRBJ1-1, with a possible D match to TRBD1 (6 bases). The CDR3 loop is CASSPGVISEAFF. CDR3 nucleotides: TGCGCCAGCAGTCCAGGGGTAATTTCTGAAGCTTTCTTT.